This TCR beta chain comes out of a study of T cell responses to AZD1222 COVID-19 vaccine. Study-wide background: Doses given second, at about 4 or about 12 weeks, were pooled.

Repertoires were generated with immunoSEQ multiplex PCR, while TCRdb's copy carries only in-frame clones and drops some. The table has approximately 160,000 clones, about 85% seen once; the top ten hold about 3%. Findings of the study overall: No day 14 peak samples; only post-peak repertoires were characterized.

Turning to this clone: Its antigen is not identified.

The V and J ends lost 4 bases and 9 bases respectively, with 10 bases between them. This CDR3 is 12 amino acids long. Looked up from germline, CDR1 is LGHDT and CDR2 is YNNKEL (reference sequence). This chain connects TRBV3-1 (or the pseudogene TRBV3-2) to TRBJ2-1; D is unresolved. Sequenced material: peripheral blood, taken on day 0 of AZD1222 vaccination. The TCR sequence derives from an adult in good health. For the CDR3, the DNA is TGTGCCAGCAGCCGAATCCCAGGTGAGCAGTTCTTC. It yields the protein CASSRIPGEQFF.